This T cell receptor (beta chain) was sequenced in a study of OX40 agonist ivuxolimab in advanced cancers. CDR3 length: 15 amino acids. V lost 3 bases and J lost 6, with 15 bases in between. CDR1 is LNHDA and CDR2 is SQIVND in the germline V gene (reference sequence). Note on this clone: Its matching antigen is unknown.

Study-wide findings and caveats: In the expanded peripheral T cells, antigen specificity was never determined. The average count of expanded clones was higher among CD8+ T cells than among CD4+.

This table comes from immunoSEQ multiplex PCR, and its TCRdb copy is limited to in-frame clones, with some not included. This repertoire shows over 75,000 clones, around 85% found once; its top ten account for 1.1% to 1.5%. The source of this sequence is an adult with an advanced solid tumor such as melanoma, head and neck, liver or kidney cancer. V is TRBV19 and J is TRBJ1-5; no definite D call. The sequenced sample was CD4+ or CD8+ T cells sorted from blood, obtained in a trial of the OX40 agonist ivuxolimab. CDR3 DNA sequence: TGTGCCAGTAGTATTTGGCTAACAATGCCTCAGCCCCAGCATTTT. Its protein product is CASSIWLTMPQPQHF.